These 20 T cell receptor beta chains came from one sample sequenced in a study of control samples from healthy donors and cancer patients. Assay used: immunoSEQ multiplex PCR; TCRdb lists only in-frame clones, some missing. The sample includes tens of thousands of clones, roughly 80% of them seen just once. The source material was PBMCs. All receptors come from a man in his 70s with lung cancer.

The chain joins TRBV5-6 to TRBJ1-3; D remains ambiguous. CDR1 and CDR2 from the germline V gene are SGHDT and YYEEEE. The ends were cut back, 1 base at V and 1 base at J, with 6 bases in the middle. This CDR3 contains 14 residues. CDR3 loop: CASSLIGSGNTIYF. The CDR3 coding sequence is TGTGCCAGCAGCTTGATCGGGTCTGGAAACACCATATATTTT.

This clone was seen only a few times. V is TRBV12-5 and J is TRBJ1-1, with D possibly being TRBD1 (6 bases). This CDR3 region has 14 residues. Per germline, CDR1 LGHNT and CDR2 FRNRAP. V lost 7 bases and J 3 bases, leaving 15 bases between the germline ends. As DNA, the CDR3 is TGTGCTAGTGTCAAAAGGGGGGATGACACTGAAGCTTTCTTT. Protein: CASVKRGDDTEAFF.

The chain links TRBV12-5 to TRBJ1-1; D not resolved. Trimming stripped 4 bases from V and 3 bases from J, with 18 bases between. Germline V lookup: CDR1 LGHNT, CDR2 FRNRAP. CDR3 size: 16 residues. The CDR3 DNA sequence: TGTGCTAGTGGTTCCTTGCGGTCCTCGGGGTACACTGAAGCTTTCTTT. Translated: CASGSLRSSGYTEAFF.

This clone was picked up a small number of times. This chain joins TRBV6-1 and TRBJ2-5; D may be TRBD2 (6 bases). V lost 2 bases to trimming and J lost 1 base, with 11 bases between them. The CDR3 is 15 residues long. Germline CDR1 MNHNS, CDR2 SASEGT. In DNA, the CDR3 is TGTGCCAGCAGTGAAAGGAGGGGCCTCCAAGAGACCCAGTACTTC. It is translated as CASSERRGLQETQYF.

The V gene is TRBV2, the J gene TRBJ1-4, with D tentatively TRBD1 (5 bases). The CDR3 totals 16 residues. Germline-derived CDR1 and CDR2 are SNHLY and FYNNEI. With 7 bases removed from V and 1 base from J, the gap between germline ends came to 16 bases. DNA for the CDR3: TGTGCCAGCAACCCGCGCCCCGACAGAACTAATGAAAAACTGTTTTTT. Amino acids: CASNPRPDRTNEKLFF. The whole variable domain, remainder taken from reference TRBV2 and TRBJ1-4, is EPEVTQTPSHQVTQMGQEVILRCVPISNHLYFYWYRQILGQKVEFLVSFYNNEISEKSEIFDDQFSVERPDGSNFTLKIRSTKLEDSAMYFCASNPRPDRTNEKLFFGSGTQLSVL.

The chain carries TRBV5-8 and TRBJ2-7, with D possibly being TRBD1 (6 bases). CDR1 and CDR2 from the germline V gene are SGHTS and YDEGEE. V was clipped by 1 base and J by 2 bases, with 10 bases between them. The CDR3 length is 14 residues. CDR3 amino acids: CASSLFRGAYEQYF. The CDR3 DNA reads as TGTGCCAGCAGCTTGTTCAGGGGAGCCTACGAGCAGTACTTC.

This clone was seen a handful of times. In DNA, the CDR3 is TGTGCCAGCAGCGCTAAGGCAGGAAACACCATATATTTT. Protein: CASSAKAGNTIYF. The genes are TRBV5-6 and TRBJ1-3; no clear D. CDR1 SGHDT and CDR2 YYEEEE come from the germline V gene. Trimming took off 4 bases at V and 4 bases at J, with 9 bases between the two ends. This CDR3 has 13 residues.

The CDR3 bases are TGTGCCAGCTCACCTCTGGACAGGGGGGAGACCCAGTACTTC. Amino acids: CASSPLDRGETQYF. V is TRBV18 and J is TRBJ2-5; TRBD1 aligns across 10 bases. The length of the CDR3 is 14 residues. Looked up from germline, CDR1 is KGHSH and CDR2 is LQKENI. V was pared by 3 bases and J by 5 bases, with 3 bases of the junction left unmatched.

The J gene is TRBJ1-6, the V gene TRBV28; the D gene is possibly TRBD1 (5 bases). Germline V gene sequence: CDR1 MDHEN, CDR2 SYDVKM. The V end lost 6 bases, the J end lost 0 bases, and 12 bases lay between the germline ends. This CDR3 has 16 amino acids. CDR3 sequence: CASRLDSLSYNSPLHF. The CDR3 DNA is TGTGCCAGCAGACTCGACAGTCTCTCCTATAATTCACCCCTCCACTTT.

The chain couples TRBV15 to TRBJ2-1, with D unresolved. This CDR3 spans 14 amino acids. Germline CDR1 and CDR2: LNHNV and YYDKDF (reference sequence). With 2 bases removed from V and 2 bases from J, the gap between germline ends came to 7 bases. CDR3 protein: CATSRTKTYNEQFF. The CDR3 DNA follows: TGTGCCACCAGCAGAACTAAAACCTACAATGAGCAGTTCTTC.

The V gene is TRBV7-9, the J gene TRBJ2-5; possible D gene TRBD1, 6 bases. CDR3 size: 15 residues. In germline, CDR1 is SEHNR, CDR2 FQNEAQ (reference sequence). The ends were cut back, 1 base at V and 5 bases at J, with 14 bases in the middle. CDR3 residues: CASSLGGRGWETQYF. The DNA for the CDR3 is TGTGCCAGCAGCTTAGGCGGCAGGGGTTGGGAGACCCAGTACTTC.

The chain recombines TRBV5-8 with TRBJ2-3; tentatively, D is TRBD1 or TRBD2 (5 bases each). The V end was cut by 0 bases, the J end by 0 bases, with 11 bases between. This CDR3 contains 16 residues. Germline V lookup: CDR1 SGHTS, CDR2 YDEGEE. CDR3 amino acids: CASSLAGTLSTDTQYF. Written as DNA, the CDR3 is TGTGCCAGCAGCTTGGCCGGGACCCTAAGCACAGATACGCAGTATTTT.

This clone occurred a few times. This chain joins TRBV4-1 and TRBJ1-1; the D gene is possibly TRBD1 (6 bases). V was pared by 6 bases and J by 1 base, with 18 bases between. CDR3 length equals 16 residues. The germline gives CDR1 MGHRA, CDR2 YSYEKL. The CDR3 reads CASSHTRGGPNTEAFF. The CDR3 DNA is TGCGCCAGCAGTCACACCCGGGGGGGGCCGAACACTGAAGCTTTCTTT.

The chain combines TRBV12-3 or TRBV12-4 with TRBJ1-5; D gene ambiguous. This CDR3 region has 13 residues. V dropped 3 bases and J dropped 6 bases, with 9 bases sitting between them. CDR3 loop: CASSFSYLQPQHF. In DNA form, the CDR3 reads TGTGCCAGCAGTTTCTCATACCTTCAGCCCCAGCATTTT.

This chain joins TRBV15 and TRBJ1-4, with TRBD1 matching over 7 bases. The CDR3 is made up of 17 amino acids. In germline, CDR1 is LNHNV, CDR2 YYDKDF (reference sequence). V shed 5 bases, J shed 2 bases, and the junction held 11 bases outside the gene matches. CDR3 protein: CATSPAYRGTTNEKLFF. CDR3 DNA sequence: TGTGCCACCAGCCCCGCCTACAGGGGCACGACTAATGAAAAACTGTTTTTT.

This CDR3 is CASSLDNGTSGQETQYF. The CDR3 DNA follows: TGTGCCAGCAGCTTAGATAATGGGACTAGCGGGCAAGAGACCCAGTACTTC. This chain connects TRBV11-2 to TRBJ2-5; 12 bases fit TRBD2. With 0 bases clipped from V and 2 bases from J, the junction kept 4 bases outside the gene matches. The germline gives CDR1 SGHAT, CDR2 FQNNGV. The CDR3 is 17 amino acids.

The chain couples TRBV5-1 to TRBJ1-2; tentative D call: TRBD1 (5 bases). CDR1 is SGHRS and CDR2 is YFSETQ in the germline V gene. V lost 3 bases and J 4 bases, leaving 13 bases between the germline ends. The length of the CDR3 is 14 residues. The CDR3 sequence: CASSSDQGTYGYTF. The CDR3 DNA follows: TGCGCCAGCAGCTCAGATCAGGGAACCTATGGCTACACCTTC. Full variable domain (remainder filled in from reference TRBV5-1 and TRBJ1-2): KAGVTQTPRYLIKTRGQQVTLSCSPISGHRSVSWYQQTPGQGLQFLFEYFSETQRNKGNFPGRFSGRQFSNSRSEMNVSTLELGDSALYLCASSSDQGTYGYTFGSGTRLTVV.

The V and J genes are TRBV4-2 and TRBJ1-5; 7 nucleotides align to TRBD1. Germline CDR1 is LGHNA and CDR2 is YNFKEQ. V shed 0 bases, J shed 7 bases, and the junction held 6 bases outside the gene matches. The CDR3 contains 15 residues. The CDR3 is CASSQDPGRGQPQHF. Written as DNA, the CDR3 is TGTGCCAGCAGCCAAGATCCTGGCAGGGGGCAGCCCCAGCATTTT.

J is TRBJ2-2 and V is TRBV4-1; 8 nucleotides align to TRBD1. V shed 2 bases and J 4 bases; nucleotides not matched to a gene: 9. The CDR3 covers 17 residues. The germline CDR1 and CDR2 sequences are MGHRA and YSYEKL. As DNA, the CDR3 is TGCGCCAGCAGCCAATTTCATAGCAGGGGGCCCACCGGGGAGCTGTTTTTT. It codes for CASSQFHSRGPTGELFF.

This clone was detected only once. The chain combines TRBV3-1 (or the pseudogene TRBV3-2) with TRBJ1-5; D ambiguous. V dropped 0 bases and J dropped 1 base, with 10 bases sitting between them. Germline loops: CDR1 LGHDT, CDR2 YNNKEL (reference sequence). The CDR3 length is 16 residues. CDR3 in DNA: TGTGCCAGCAGCCAAGATACGGTTGGGAGCAATCAGCCCCAGCATTTT. It yields the protein CASSQDTVGSNQPQHF.